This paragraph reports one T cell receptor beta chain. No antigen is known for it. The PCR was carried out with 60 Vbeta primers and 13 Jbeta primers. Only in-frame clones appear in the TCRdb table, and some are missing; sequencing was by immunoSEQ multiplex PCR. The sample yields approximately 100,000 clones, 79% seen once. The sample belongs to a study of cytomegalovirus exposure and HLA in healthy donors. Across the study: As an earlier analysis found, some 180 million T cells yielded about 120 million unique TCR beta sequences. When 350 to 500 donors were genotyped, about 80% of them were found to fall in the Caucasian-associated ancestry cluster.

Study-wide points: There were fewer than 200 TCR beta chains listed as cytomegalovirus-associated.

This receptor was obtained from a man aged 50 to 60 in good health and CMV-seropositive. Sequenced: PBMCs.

The CDR3 coding sequence is TGTGCCAGCTCAGCTAGTAGGGAGACCCAGTACTTC. Translating it yields CASSASRETQYF. The V and J genes are TRBV7-2 and TRBJ2-5; D ambiguous. Germline CDR1 reads SGHTA; CDR2 reads FQGNSA. The CDR3 extends over 12 amino acids. V gave up 8 bases and J gave up 5 bases, with 12 bases separating them.